The sequence of this T cell receptor beta chain was determined in a study of blood T cells in healthy people across ages. As for this clonotype: What it binds is not known.

V was pared by 0 bases and J by 7 bases, with 10 bases between. The length of the CDR3 is 13 residues. The study's findings and limits: Expanded clonotype shifts may have been confounded, as the donors had an unknown CMV status.

Combining a sample-barcoded 5' primer with a J-beta primer mix, a second PCR ran for roughly 7 to 12 cycles. TCRdb re-analysed the 5' RACE reads in MiXCR, keeping a single row per CDR3 protein. The sample yields some 700,000 distinct CDR3 sequences, more than 40% seen once. This clonotype originated in a woman aged 55-75 years in good health. V usage is TRBV12-3 or TRBV12-4 and J usage is TRBJ2-7; D is undetermined. The sequencing input was blood. CDR3 DNA: TGTGCCAGCAGTTTAGCGGACCGGAATGAGCAGTACTTC. Protein product: CASSLADRNEQYF.